This T cell receptor beta chain derives from a study of cytomegalovirus exposure and HLA in healthy donors. This clone was recorded a few times. Primers: 60 Vbeta forward and 13 Jbeta reverse. Assay used: immunoSEQ multiplex PCR; TCRdb lists only in-frame clones, some missing. The sample has tens of thousands of clones; almost 85% are singletons. V was cut by 4 bases and J by 2 bases, with 9 bases left in between. Germline V gene data show CDR1 as MNHEY and CDR2 as SMNVEV (reference sequence). The CDR3 totals 14 residues. This rearrangement joins TRBV27 to TRBJ2-1; D is perhaps TRBD1 (6 bases). The source of this sequence is a man between 18 and 35 years old in good health and CMV-seronegative. Specimen: PBMCs. The CDR3 here is CASSSGVTYNEQFF. Written as DNA, the CDR3 is TGTGCCAGCAGTTCAGGGGTAACCTACAATGAGCAGTTCTTC.